This record looks at one TCR beta chain sequence and its context. This entry comes from a study of blood T cell repertoires in COVID-19. Study at large: Whether acute or convalescent, the COVID-19 samples came from the United States, Italy and Spain.

CDR3 size: 13 residues. V lost 1 base to trimming and J lost 5 bases; unmatched junction nucleotides: 2. Germline lookup yields CDR1 SGHTA and CDR2 FQGNSA. Under the authors' procedure: Amplification of reference gene primers provided the estimated nucleated cell counts. Some clones are missing from TCRdb's copy, which holds only in-frame ones; the method was immunoSEQ multiplex PCR. From that table come the V and J calls and clone size; the DNA was used to work out D and trimming. The data contain over 200,000 clones, about 85% of them seen just once; the ten biggest clones take up under 20%. Participant-reported clinical history was the basis for cohort assignment. The study counted Cohort 3 donors as recovered given two negative PCRs, clearance, or symptom resolution.

The chain joins TRBV7-2 to TRBJ2-7; 7 nucleotides align to TRBD2. Sequenced material: PBMCs or T cells enriched from blood (not recorded which). This TCR derives from a middle-aged man who had recovered from COVID-19. CDR3 bases: TGTGCCAGCAGCTTAGGCGGGAGCAACGAGCAGTACTTC. Amino acids: CASSLGGSNEQYF. The variable domain in full, with the rest retrieved from reference TRBV7-2 and TRBJ2-7, is GAGVSQSPSNKVTEKGKDVELRCDPISGHTALYWYRQSLGQGLEFLIYFQGNSAPDKSGLPSDRFSAERTGGSVSTLTIQRTQQEDSAVYLCASSLGGSNEQYFGPGTRLTVT.